These T cell receptor beta chains were read from a single sample in a study of T cell repertoires in cytomegalovirus infection. TCRdb re-called the reads through MiXCR, storing one row per CDR3 protein. The data show about 920,000 distinct CDR3 sequences, approximately 31% seen once. Antigens for these TCRs are unknown. The source material was cultured CD8+ T cells from PBMCs, sampled from culture after CMV antigen stimulation. These receptors were obtained from a human donor in good health (CMV status not recorded). Some clones in this sample may be carry-over from other donors' samples. Both conserved end residues are part of each CDR3. The D gene is left open where the match is weak. Clone size is not always given. Where it is, it says once, few, many or a class for expanded clones.

abundance,v_gene,d_gene,j_gene,CDR3aa,CDR3nt
-,TRBV4-2,-,TRBJ2-2,CASSQKSAGELFF,TGTGCCAGCAGCCAAAAGAGCGCCGGGGAGCTGTTTTTT
many,TRBV12-3/TRBV12-4,-,TRBJ2-2,CASSQTGNTGELFF,TGTGCCAGCAGCCAAACAGGGAACACCGGGGAGCTGTTTTTT
many,TRBV7-8,-,TRBJ2-6,CASSSYGRDSGANVLTF,TGTGCCAGCAGCTCCTACGGACGGGACTCTGGGGCCAACGTCCTGACTTTC
-,TRBV7-9,-,TRBJ2-4,CASSLARRVLAKNIQYF,TGTGCCAGCAGCTTAGCCCGCAGGGTTCTAGCCAAAAACATTCAGTACTTC
-,TRBV11-2,-,TRBJ1-1,CASSFGSWNTEAFF,TGTGCCAGCAGCTTTGGGAGTTGGAACACTGAAGCTTTCTTT
few,TRBV6-1,TRBD1,TRBJ1-5,CASSEGSDRGNQPQHF,TGTGCCAGCAGTGAAGGGTCGGACAGGGGGAATCAGCCCCAGCATTTT
once,TRBV19,-,TRBJ1-1,CASKREGTEAFF,TGTGCCAGTAAGAGGGAGGGCACTGAAGCTTTCTTT
few,TRBV12-3/TRBV12-4,TRBD2,TRBJ2-5,CASRPEGGGYRETQYF,TGTGCCAGCAGGCCCGAGGGCGGGGGGTACAGGGAGACCCAGTACTTC
-,TRBV12-3/TRBV12-4,TRBD1,TRBJ1-6,CASSLTGNYNSPLHF,TGTGCCAGCAGTTTGACAGGGAACTATAATTCACCCCTCCACTTT
-,TRBV11-2,-,TRBJ2-4,CASSGRGGPLLAKNIQYF,TGTGCCAGCAGCGGGCGCGGCGGACCCCTACTAGCCAAAAACATTCAGTACTTC
many,TRBV7-9,TRBD1,TRBJ1-4,CASSRRDRAINEKLFF,TGTGCCAGCAGCCGTCGAGACAGGGCCATAAATGAAAAACTGTTTTTT
few,TRBV7-3,-,TRBJ1-2,CASSLTPSRGLRYGYTF,TGTGCCAGCAGCTTAACTCCCTCACGGGGGCTGAGATATGGCTACACCTTC
few,TRBV18,-,TRBJ1-1,CASSRTTVGTEAFF,TGTGCCAGCTCTCGGACGACCGTAGGCACTGAAGCTTTCTTT
many,TRBV7-6,TRBD1,TRBJ1-1,CASSPDRAEAFF,TGTGCCAGCAGCCCCGACAGGGCTGAAGCTTTCTTT
-,TRBV19,TRBD2,TRBJ2-5,CASSITAGSETQYF,TGTGCCAGTAGTATCACAGCGGGGTCGGAGACCCAGTACTTC
-,TRBV12-5,-,TRBJ2-1,CASGETEPNEQFF,TGTGCTAGTGGTGAAACGGAGCCCAATGAGCAGTTCTTC
-,TRBV7-6,-,TRBJ1-5,CASSAGPGQPQHF,TGTGCCAGCAGCGCGGGCCCGGGGCAGCCCCAGCATTTT
-,TRBV19,-,TRBJ2-6,CASSIWSGSGANVLTF,TGTGCCAGTAGTATTTGGAGCGGCTCTGGGGCCAACGTCCTGACTTTC
-,TRBV10-3,TRBD1,TRBJ1-2,CAIRVRDRSNYGYTF,TGTGCCATCAGGGTGCGGGACAGGTCTAACTATGGCTACACCTTC
-,TRBV4-3,TRBD1,TRBJ2-1,CASSQRDRGDNEQFF,TGCGCCAGCAGCCAGAGGGACAGGGGAGACAATGAGCAGTTCTTC
-,TRBV6-8,-,TRBJ1-1,CASIKWGFRGTEAFF,TGTGCCAGCATCAAATGGGGTTTCCGGGGCACTGAAGCTTTCTTT
few,TRBV5-6,TRBD2,TRBJ2-1,CASSFLAGDFSYNEQFF,TGTGCCAGCAGCTTCCTAGCGGGGGATTTCTCCTACAATGAGCAGTTCTTC
-,TRBV12-3/TRBV12-4,-,TRBJ1-4,CASSTDRSTNEKLFF,TGTGCCAGCAGTACCGACAGATCAACTAATGAAAAACTGTTTTTT
-,TRBV25-1,TRBD2,TRBJ2-3,CASSEFAGGVGSDTQYF,TGTGCCAGCAGTGAATTCGCGGGGGGCGTAGGGTCAGATACGCAGTATTTT
few,TRBV7-2,-,TRBJ1-4,CASFKKDRPTWDEKLFF,TGTGCCAGTTTTAAAAAGGATAGACCGACTTGGGATGAAAAACTGTTTTTT
-,TRBV10-3,-,TRBJ1-2,CAISETRDDANGYTF,TGTGCCATCAGTGAGACCCGGGACGACGCGAATGGCTACACCTTC
many,TRBV7-9,TRBD2,TRBJ2-5,CASSLWSGGTNYQETQYF,TGTGCCAGCAGCTTGTGGAGCGGGGGGACCAATTACCAAGAGACCCAGTACTTC
few,TRBV28,TRBD1,TRBJ1-2,CASSKTGTEFFYGYTF,TGTGCCAGCAGTAAAACCGGGACAGAGTTCTTCTATGGCTACACCTTC
-,TRBV7-6,-,TRBJ2-7,CASSSHRIRSYEQYF,TGTGCCAGCAGCTCCCACAGGATTCGCTCCTACGAGCAGTACTTC
many,TRBV7-9,TRBD1,TRBJ1-1,CASSLLRDSEAFF,TGTGCCAGCAGCTTACTTCGGGACAGTGAAGCTTTCTTT
-,TRBV12-3/TRBV12-4,TRBD2,TRBJ2-6,CATLGRARAGANVLTF,TGTGCCACCCTGGGGAGGGCACGGGCTGGGGCCAACGTCCTGACTTTC
many,TRBV7-8,TRBD2,TRBJ2-5,CASTRRGTETQYF,TGTGCCAGCACCCGGCGGGGGACAGAGACCCAGTACTTC
many,TRBV7-8,TRBD2,TRBJ2-5,CASQKRPIAGGPMETQYF,TGTGCCTCCCAAAAACGACCAATAGCGGGGGGGCCGATGGAGACCCAGTACTTC
-,TRBV20-1,TRBD2,TRBJ2-1,CSASPASGVLYNEQFF,TGCAGTGCTAGTCCTGCTAGCGGGGTGTTGTACAATGAGCAGTTCTTC
few,TRBV5-4,TRBD1,TRBJ2-3,CASRETGGAGTDTQYF,TGTGCCAGCAGAGAGACAGGGGGCGCAGGGACAGATACGCAGTATTTT
-,TRBV15,-,TRBJ1-1,CATSRVGDMNTEAFF,TGTGCCACCAGCAGAGTCGGGGACATGAACACTGAAGCTTTCTTT
-,TRBV12-3/TRBV12-4,-,TRBJ1-1,CASSFRGGEAFF,TGTGCCAGCAGTTTTCGGGGTGGCGAAGCTTTCTTT
few,TRBV12-3/TRBV12-4,-,TRBJ1-5,CASSSRGENNQPQHF,TGTGCCAGCAGTTCGAGGGGAGAGAACAATCAGCCCCAGCATTTT
few,TRBV6-2/TRBV6-3,-,TRBJ2-1,CASRKGTGAQEQFF,TGTGCCAGCAGAAAGGGGACGGGAGCCCAGGAGCAGTTCTTC
-,TRBV19,-,TRBJ1-1,CASSRSAEAFF,TGTGCCAGTAGTCGCTCCGCTGAAGCTTTCTTT
many,TRBV6-1,-,TRBJ2-5,CASSEAWDQETQYF,TGTGCCAGCAGTGAAGCTTGGGACCAAGAGACCCAGTACTTC
-,TRBV27,TRBD1,TRBJ1-4,CASSPLLDRAASLGLFF,TGTGCCAGCAGTCCTCTCTTGGACAGGGCGGCCTCTCTGGGACTGTTTTTT
-,TRBV20-1,TRBD2,TRBJ2-1,CSARDQVAGGGSYEQFF,TGCAGTGCTAGAGATCAGGTAGCGGGGGGGGGGTCTTATGAGCAGTTCTTC
-,TRBV6-2/TRBV6-3,-,TRBJ2-3,CASSYVGPSTDTQYF,TGTGCCAGCAGTTACGTGGGACCTAGCACAGATACGCAGTATTTT
many,TRBV7-6,-,TRBJ2-5,CASSLGDGQETQYF,TGTGCCAGCAGCTTAGGGGACGGCCAAGAGACCCAGTACTTC